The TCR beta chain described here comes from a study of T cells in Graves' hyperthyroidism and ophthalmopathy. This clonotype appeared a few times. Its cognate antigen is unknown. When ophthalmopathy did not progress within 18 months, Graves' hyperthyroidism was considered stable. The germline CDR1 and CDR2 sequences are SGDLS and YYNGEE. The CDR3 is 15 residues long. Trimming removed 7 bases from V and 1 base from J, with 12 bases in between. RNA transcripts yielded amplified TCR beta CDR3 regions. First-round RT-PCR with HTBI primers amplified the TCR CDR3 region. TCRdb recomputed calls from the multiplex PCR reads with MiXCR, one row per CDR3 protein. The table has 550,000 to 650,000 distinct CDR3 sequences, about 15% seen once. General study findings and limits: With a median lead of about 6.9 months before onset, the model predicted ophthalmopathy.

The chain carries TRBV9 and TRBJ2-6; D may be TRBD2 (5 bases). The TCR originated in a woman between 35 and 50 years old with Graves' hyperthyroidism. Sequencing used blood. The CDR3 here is CASSAEDSGANVLTF. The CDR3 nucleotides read TGTGCCAGCTCGGCGGAGGATTCTGGGGCCAACGTCCTGACTTTC.